These T cell receptor beta chains were read from a single sample in a study of shared clonotypes between healthy human individuals. The method was immunoSEQ multiplex PCR; TCRdb's version includes in-frame clones alone and lacks a portion of them. The sample yields 2 million to 2.5 million clones, roughly 96% seen once. The sequenced sample was naive CD4+ T cells sorted from blood. The receptors shown here come from a young man in good health. Both conserved end residues are part of each CDR3. The D gene is left open where the match is weak. Some rows mark clone size as missing; the rest say once, few, many or name a class of expanded clone.

V gene: TRBV13; D gene: NA; clone size: once; J gene: TRBJ2-3; CDR3 protein: CASSLRAALNTQYF; CDR3 DNA: TGTGCCAGCAGCTTAAGGGCTGCGTTAAATACGCAGTATTTT
V gene: TRBV6-1; D gene: TRBD2; clone size: NA; J gene: TRBJ2-1; CDR3 protein: CASSEMLGGLGSEQFF; CDR3 DNA: TGTGCCAGCAGTGAAATGCTTGGGGGACTAGGATCTGAGCAGTTCTTC
V gene: TRBV6-1; D gene: NA; clone size: NA; J gene: TRBJ2-1; CDR3 protein: CASSDAGGNRNEQFF; CDR3 DNA: TGTGCCAGCAGTGATGCCGGGGGCAATAGAAATGAGCAGTTCTTC
V gene: TRBV19; D gene: NA; clone size: once; J gene: TRBJ1-6; CDR3 protein: CASTPTGNNSPLHF; CDR3 DNA: TGTGCCAGTACCCCTACAGGGAATAATTCACCCCTCCACTTT
V gene: TRBV5-1; D gene: NA; clone size: once; J gene: TRBJ2-7; CDR3 protein: CASSPDLYEQYF; CDR3 DNA: TGCGCCAGCAGCCCGGATCTATACGAGCAGTACTTC
V gene: TRBV6-5; D gene: TRBD1; clone size: once; J gene: TRBJ2-7; CDR3 protein: CASSYSWTGGNHEQYF; CDR3 DNA: TGTGCCAGCAGTTACTCTTGGACAGGGGGTAACCACGAGCAGTACTTC
V gene: TRBV5-1; D gene: TRBD1; clone size: NA; J gene: TRBJ2-7; CDR3 protein: CASSLVDRGYYEQYF; CDR3 DNA: TGCGCCAGCAGCTTGGTAGACAGGGGCTACTACGAGCAGTACTTC
V gene: TRBV7-2; D gene: NA; clone size: NA; J gene: TRBJ1-2; CDR3 protein: CASSSLLRGGTWGLYGYTF; CDR3 DNA: TGTGCCAGCAGCTCCCTTTTAAGGGGCGGCACCTGGGGCCTATATGGCTACACCTTC
V gene: TRBV5-6; D gene: TRBD2; clone size: NA; J gene: TRBJ2-5; CDR3 protein: CASSSLAGGETQYF; CDR3 DNA: TGTGCCAGCAGCTCCCTAGCGGGAGGGGAGACCCAGTACTTC
V gene: TRBV27; D gene: NA; clone size: NA; J gene: TRBJ2-7; CDR3 protein: CASSLYRGYEQYF; CDR3 DNA: TGTGCCAGCAGTCTTTATAGAGGCTACGAGCAGTACTTC
V gene: TRBV18; D gene: TRBD1; clone size: NA; J gene: TRBJ1-6; CDR3 protein: CASSPGQAYNSPLHF; CDR3 DNA: TGTGCCAGCTCACCTGGACAGGCTTATAATTCACCCCTCCACTTT
V gene: TRBV28; D gene: NA; clone size: once; J gene: TRBJ1-4; CDR3 protein: CASSGATVAFGEKLFF; CDR3 DNA: TGTGCCAGCAGTGGGGCGACAGTAGCTTTTGGTGAAAAACTGTTTTTT
V gene: TRBV11-2; D gene: NA; clone size: NA; J gene: TRBJ2-7; CDR3 protein: CASSSSPGFYEQYF; CDR3 DNA: TGTGCCAGCAGCTCCTCCCCAGGGTTCTACGAGCAGTACTTC
V gene: TRBV20-1; D gene: TRBD1; clone size: NA; J gene: TRBJ1-1; CDR3 protein: CSADRGLVAFF; CDR3 DNA: TGCAGTGCTGACAGGGGGCTAGTAGCTTTCTTT
V gene: TRBV30; D gene: NA; clone size: once; J gene: TRBJ2-7; CDR3 protein: CAWKGLSSGQYF; CDR3 DNA: TGTGCCTGGAAAGGCCTATCATCGGGGCAGTACTTC
V gene: TRBV7-2; D gene: TRBD1; clone size: NA; J gene: TRBJ1-1; CDR3 protein: CASSILTGVNTEAFF; CDR3 DNA: TGTGCCAGCAGCATTCTAACAGGGGTGAACACTGAAGCTTTCTTT
V gene: TRBV28; D gene: NA; clone size: NA; J gene: TRBJ1-5; CDR3 protein: CASLEVNSNQPQHF; CDR3 DNA: TGTGCCAGCCTTGAAGTGAATAGCAATCAGCCCCAGCATTTT
V gene: TRBV30; D gene: NA; clone size: few; J gene: TRBJ2-3; CDR3 protein: CAWSIGRLRGDTQYF; CDR3 DNA: TGTGCCTGGAGTATTGGTCGCCTGCGGGGAGATACGCAGTATTTT
V gene: TRBV6-1; D gene: NA; clone size: NA; J gene: TRBJ1-2; CDR3 protein: CASSVQTANYGYTF; CDR3 DNA: TGTGCCAGCAGTGTACAGACTGCGAACTATGGCTACACCTTC
V gene: TRBV5-4; D gene: TRBD2; clone size: NA; J gene: TRBJ2-5; CDR3 protein: CASSRASSGQETQYF; CDR3 DNA: TGTGCCAGCAGCCGGGCGTCTAGCGGACAAGAGACCCAGTACTTC
V gene: TRBV30; D gene: NA; clone size: NA; J gene: TRBJ2-5; CDR3 protein: CAWYRPATETQYF; CDR3 DNA: TGTGCCTGGTATCGTCCGGCAACAGAGACCCAGTACTTC
V gene: TRBV7-2; D gene: NA; clone size: NA; J gene: TRBJ2-7; CDR3 protein: CASRAGMNYEQYF; CDR3 DNA: TGTGCCAGCAGGGCAGGCATGAACTACGAGCAGTACTTC
V gene: TRBV5-6; D gene: NA; clone size: NA; J gene: TRBJ1-2; CDR3 protein: CASSLPGIRGYTF; CDR3 DNA: TGTGCCAGCAGCTTGCCCGGTATCCGCGGCTACACCTTC
V gene: TRBV5-6; D gene: NA; clone size: once; J gene: TRBJ1-2; CDR3 protein: CASSLELSIYGYTF; CDR3 DNA: TGTGCCAGCAGCTTGGAACTCTCGATCTATGGCTACACCTTC
V gene: TRBV11-2; D gene: NA; clone size: many; J gene: TRBJ2-7; CDR3 protein: CASSLSRVGGSYEQYF; CDR3 DNA: TGTGCCAGCAGCTTATCCCGGGTGGGAGGCTCCTACGAGCAGTACTTC
V gene: TRBV5-1; D gene: TRBD1; clone size: NA; J gene: TRBJ2-7; CDR3 protein: CASSQPRDRGHEQYF; CDR3 DNA: TGCGCCAGCAGCCAACCCCGGGACAGGGGGCACGAGCAGTACTTC
V gene: TRBV19; D gene: NA; clone size: few; J gene: TRBJ1-1; CDR3 protein: CASSSTEAFF; CDR3 DNA: TGTGCCAGTAGTAGCACTGAAGCTTTCTTT
V gene: TRBV5-1; D gene: TRBD1; clone size: NA; J gene: TRBJ1-5; CDR3 protein: CASSVPDRGRRINQPQHF; CDR3 DNA: TGCGCCAGCAGCGTCCCGGACAGGGGGCGAAGGATCAATCAGCCCCAGCATTTT
V gene: TRBV11-2; D gene: NA; clone size: NA; J gene: TRBJ2-2; CDR3 protein: CASSLEPGANTGELFF; CDR3 DNA: TGTGCCAGCAGCTTAGAACCGGGGGCAAACACCGGGGAGCTGTTTTTT
V gene: TRBV10-3; D gene: NA; clone size: NA; J gene: TRBJ1-1; CDR3 protein: CAISEAPPPAKNTEAFF; CDR3 DNA: TGTGCCATCAGTGAGGCCCCCCCTCCAGCCAAGAACACTGAAGCTTTCTTT
V gene: TRBV5-4; D gene: NA; clone size: NA; J gene: TRBJ2-4; CDR3 protein: CASSSQGDPAKNIQYF; CDR3 DNA: TGTGCCAGCAGCTCCCAAGGCGACCCAGCCAAAAACATTCAGTACTTC
V gene: TRBV6-4; D gene: NA; clone size: NA; J gene: TRBJ2-5; CDR3 protein: CASSPGPLETQYF; CDR3 DNA: TGTGCCAGCAGCCCCGGCCCCCTGGAGACCCAGTACTTC
V gene: TRBV18; D gene: TRBD1; clone size: NA; J gene: TRBJ1-6; CDR3 protein: CASSPPGTGGRNSPLHF; CDR3 DNA: TGTGCCAGCTCACCACCGGGGACAGGGGGCCGTAATTCACCCCTCCACTTT
V gene: TRBV19; D gene: TRBD2; clone size: NA; J gene: TRBJ2-5; CDR3 protein: CASSRTSLETQYF; CDR3 DNA: TGTGCCAGTAGTAGGACTAGTTTGGAGACCCAGTACTTC
V gene: TRBV19; D gene: NA; clone size: NA; J gene: TRBJ2-5; CDR3 protein: CASSSMGGTETQYF; CDR3 DNA: TGTGCCAGTAGTAGTATGGGGGGTACGGAGACCCAGTACTTC
V gene: TRBV25-1; D gene: TRBD1; clone size: NA; J gene: TRBJ2-5; CDR3 protein: CASSFRTGGLQETQYF; CDR3 DNA: TGTGCCAGCAGTTTCCGGACAGGGGGCCTCCAAGAGACCCAGTACTTC
V gene: TRBV19; D gene: TRBD1; clone size: NA; J gene: TRBJ2-7; CDR3 protein: CASSLGQVSYEQYF; CDR3 DNA: TGTGCCAGTAGTTTGGGACAGGTCTCCTACGAGCAGTACTTC
V gene: TRBV19; D gene: NA; clone size: NA; J gene: TRBJ2-5; CDR3 protein: CASSISGTRQETQYF; CDR3 DNA: TGTGCCAGTAGTATATCCGGGACAAGGCAAGAGACCCAGTACTTC
V gene: TRBV27; D gene: NA; clone size: few; J gene: TRBJ1-6; CDR3 protein: CASRAQGGALHF; CDR3 DNA: TGTGCCAGCAGAGCGCAGGGAGGGGCCCTCCACTTT
V gene: TRBV29-1; D gene: NA; clone size: NA; J gene: TRBJ2-5; CDR3 protein: CSVDRRSGETQYF; CDR3 DNA: TGCAGCGTTGATAGGCGGTCCGGGGAGACCCAGTACTTC